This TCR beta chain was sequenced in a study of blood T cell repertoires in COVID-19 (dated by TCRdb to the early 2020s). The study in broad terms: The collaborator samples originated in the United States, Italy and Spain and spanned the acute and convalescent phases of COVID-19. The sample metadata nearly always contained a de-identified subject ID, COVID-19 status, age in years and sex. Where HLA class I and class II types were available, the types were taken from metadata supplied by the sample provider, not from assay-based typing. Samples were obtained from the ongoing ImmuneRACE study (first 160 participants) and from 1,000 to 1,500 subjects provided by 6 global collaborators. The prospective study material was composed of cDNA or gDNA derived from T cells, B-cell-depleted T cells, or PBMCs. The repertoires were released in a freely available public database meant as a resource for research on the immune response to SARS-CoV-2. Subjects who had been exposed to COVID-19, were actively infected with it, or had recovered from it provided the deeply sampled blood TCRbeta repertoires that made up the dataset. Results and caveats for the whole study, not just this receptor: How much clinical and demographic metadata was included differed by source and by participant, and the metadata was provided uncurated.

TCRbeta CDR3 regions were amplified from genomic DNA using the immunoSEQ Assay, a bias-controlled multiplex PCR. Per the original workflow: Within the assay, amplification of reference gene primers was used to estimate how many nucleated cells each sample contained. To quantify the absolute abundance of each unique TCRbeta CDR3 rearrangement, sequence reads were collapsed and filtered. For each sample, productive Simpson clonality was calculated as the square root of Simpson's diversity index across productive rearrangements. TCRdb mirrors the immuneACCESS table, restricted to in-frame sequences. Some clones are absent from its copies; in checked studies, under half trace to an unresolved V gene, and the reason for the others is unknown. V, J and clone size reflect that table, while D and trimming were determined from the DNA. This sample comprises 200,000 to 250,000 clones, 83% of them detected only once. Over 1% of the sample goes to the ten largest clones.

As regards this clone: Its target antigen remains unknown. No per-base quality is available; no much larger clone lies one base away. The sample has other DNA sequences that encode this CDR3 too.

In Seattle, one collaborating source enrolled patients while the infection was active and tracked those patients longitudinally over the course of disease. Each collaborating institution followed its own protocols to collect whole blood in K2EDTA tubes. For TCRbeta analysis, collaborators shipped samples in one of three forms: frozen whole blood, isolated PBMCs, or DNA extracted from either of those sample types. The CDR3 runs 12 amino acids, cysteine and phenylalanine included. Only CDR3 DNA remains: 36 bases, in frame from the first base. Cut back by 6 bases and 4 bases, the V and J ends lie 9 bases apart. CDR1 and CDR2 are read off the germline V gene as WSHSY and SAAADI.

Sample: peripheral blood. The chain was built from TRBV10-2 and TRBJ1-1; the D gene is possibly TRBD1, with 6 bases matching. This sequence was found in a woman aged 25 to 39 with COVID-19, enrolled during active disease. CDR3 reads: CASRGAGTEAFF. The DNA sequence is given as TGCGCCAGCAGGGGGGCCGGCACTGAAGCTTTCTTT.